The subject of this entry is one TCR beta chain. Produced via immunoSEQ multiplex PCR; TCRdb's table is partial and in-frame only. The sample comprises 85,000 to 100,000 clones, approximately 85% of which are singletons, and around 4% rests with the top ten. CDR1 is GTSNPN and CDR2 is SVGIG in the germline V gene (reference sequence). V was cut by 2 bases and J by 0 bases, with 10 bases left in between. The CDR3 runs to 14 residues. The data stem from a study of blood T cell repertoires in COVID-19. As for the study in general: PBMCs, B-cell-depleted T cells, or T cells were the source of the cDNA or gDNA that made up the material.

The sequenced material came from peripheral blood. The V call is TRBV30, the J call TRBJ1-1; D gene unclear. The sequence came from a man aged 60-69 years with acute or convalescent COVID-19. Here the CDR3 DNA reads TGTGCCTGGAGTACGGGAACCATGAACACTGAAGCTTTCTTT. Translated, it gives CAWSTGTMNTEAFF.